Listed here are 25 T cell receptor beta chains from one sample, sequenced in a study of Ad26.COV2.S vaccination and SARS-CoV-2 variants. This table comes from immunoSEQ multiplex PCR, and its TCRdb copy is limited to in-frame clones, with some not included. The table includes around 340,000 clones, approximately 86% detected once. Treatment indicated: some 20 received Ad26.COV2.S at low or high dose, single or two shots; a few received placebo; per-sample allocation not given. Collection of samples fell on day 63 after the first vaccine or placebo injection. The material sequenced was peripheral blood, taken in a trial of Ad26.COV2.S vaccine versus placebo. These receptor sequences come from a person aged 18-60 years who received the Ad26.COV2.S COVID-19 vaccine or a placebo.

This clone was observed a few times. The genes are TRBV18 and TRBJ1-5; TRBD1 agrees at 10 bases. This CDR3 comprises 14 residues. V lost 4 bases to trimming and J lost 8 bases; unmatched junction nucleotides: 5. The germline V gene encodes CDR1 KGHSH and CDR2 LQKENI. The DNA for the CDR3 is TGTGCCAGCTCACAGACAGGGGGCATGGAGCCCCAGCATTTT. Amino acids: CASSQTGGMEPQHF.

This rearrangement joins TRBV28 to TRBJ2-1, with D hard to call. The V gene lost 3 bases and the J gene lost 2 bases, with 11 bases spanning the gap. Germline-derived CDR1 and CDR2 are MDHEN and SYDVKM. The CDR3 spans 15 residues. The chain's CDR3 is CASSLTPSPYNEQFF. The CDR3 nucleotides read TGTGCCAGCAGTTTGACTCCAAGCCCCTACAATGAGCAGTTCTTC.

CDR3 in amino acids: CASSQTGQGAQETQYF. CDR3 nucleotide sequence: TGTGCCAGCAGCCAGACCGGACAGGGGGCGCAGGAGACCCAGTACTTC. The V gene is TRBV7-3, the J gene TRBJ2-5; 11 nucleotides agree with TRBD1. This CDR3 contains 16 residues. Germline assignment: CDR1 SGHTA and CDR2 FQGTGA. V gave up 5 bases and J gave up 5 bases; unmatched junction bases: 10.

The chain is built from TRBV6-5 and TRBJ2-7; 7 bases line up with TRBD1. Germline trimming cut 8 bases from V and 2 bases from J; bases unmatched to any gene: 0. The CDR3 has 11 residues. CDR1 and CDR2 from the germline V gene are MNHEY and SVGAGI. Here the CDR3 reads CASGTAYEQYF. CDR3 nucleotide sequence: TGTGCCAGCGGGACAGCCTACGAGCAGTACTTC.

The chain combines TRBV24-1 with TRBJ1-4; no clear D. The CDR3 contains 12 residues. Looked up from germline, CDR1 is KGHDR and CDR2 is SFDVKD. Trimming removed 4 bases from V and 5 bases from J, with 4 bases in between. CDR3 loop: CATSEKNEKLFF. CDR3 DNA sequence: TGTGCCACCAGTGAAAAGAATGAAAAACTGTTTTTT.

The chain carries TRBV6-5 and TRBJ2-7, with a tentative D call TRBD2 (6 bases). There are 14 residues in the CDR3. CDR1 MNHEY and CDR2 SVGAGI come from the germline V gene. V was clipped by 5 bases and J by 2 bases, with 13 bases between them. The CDR3 region has the DNA TGTGCCAGCAGTAAGGGACTGCCTACCTACGAGCAGTACTTC. It specifies CASSKGLPTYEQYF.

The V and J genes are TRBV5-1 and TRBJ2-7, with D possibly matching TRBD2 (5 bases). V lost 2 bases, J lost 7 bases, and 13 bases lay in between. This CDR3 spans 13 amino acids. From germline, CDR1 is SGHRS and CDR2 YFSETQ. The CDR3 loop is CASSFEAGFEQYF. The CDR3 DNA sequence: TGCGCCAGCAGCTTTGAGGCGGGCTTTGAGCAGTACTTC.

The chain has TRBV7-9 and TRBJ2-2, with D perhaps TRBD1 (6 bases). This CDR3 is built from 16 residues. CDR1 and CDR2 from the germline V gene are SEHNR and FQNEAQ (reference sequence). Trimming removed 2 bases from V and 3 bases from J, with 13 bases in between. The CDR3 DNA is TGTGCCAGCAGCTTACTATCGACAGGCTACACCGGGGAGCTGTTTTTT. Translating it yields CASSLLSTGYTGELFF.

This clone was observed a few times. This rearrangement joins TRBV4-3 to TRBJ1-4; D remains ambiguous. Between the trimmed V and J ends, which lost 0 bases and 3 bases, there was a span of 11 bases. This CDR3 has 16 residues. CDR1 is LGHNA, CDR2 YSLEER, per germline. CDR3 in DNA: TGCGCCAGCAGCCAAGATTATCAGTATCCTAATGAAAAACTGTTTTTT. This codes for CASSQDYQYPNEKLFF.

In this sample, this clone turned up a few times. This chain connects TRBV7-9 to TRBJ2-2, with TRBD2 as a possible D gene (5 bases). The CDR3 has 17 amino acids. The germline V and J ends were trimmed by 2 bases and 0 bases, with 13 bases remaining between them. Per the germline V gene, CDR1 is SEHNR and CDR2 is FQNEAQ (reference sequence). The CDR3 nucleotides read TGTGCCAGCAGCTTAAGGAGGCCAATCGCGAACACCGGGGAGCTGTTTTTT. Translation: CASSLRRPIANTGELFF. The full variable domain, rest sourced from reference TRBV7-9 and TRBJ2-2, is DTGVSQNPRHKITKRGQNVTFRCDPISEHNRLYWYRQTLGQGPEFLTYFQNEAQLEKSRLLSDRFSAERPKGSFSTLEIQRTEQGDSAMYLCASSLRRPIANTGELFFGEGSRLTVL.

The J gene is TRBJ2-5, the V gene TRBV6-5; D possibly corresponds to TRBD2 (6 bases). This CDR3 spans 14 amino acids. V lost 6 bases and J lost 3, with 14 bases in between. Germline CDR1 MNHEY, CDR2 SVGAGI. CDR3 bases: TGTGCCAGCAGCTCTGCGGAGCGGGAAGAGACCCAGTACTTC. Translation gives CASSSAEREETQYF.

J is TRBJ2-2 and V is TRBV9; TRBD2 matches 7 bases. Germline trimming cut 0 bases from V and 7 bases from J; bases unmatched to any gene: 6. The CDR3 consists of 15 residues. In germline, CDR1 is SGDLS, CDR2 YYNGEE. The CDR3: CASSVGAGENGELFF. Written as DNA, the CDR3 is TGTGCCAGCAGCGTAGGTGCGGGAGAGAACGGGGAGCTGTTTTTT.

This clone was observed a handful of times. This rearrangement joins TRBV3-1 (or the pseudogene TRBV3-2) to TRBJ1-2; D possibly corresponds to TRBD1 (5 bases). Deletions cut 4 bases from V and 5 bases from J, with 20 bases between. Looked up from germline, CDR1 is LGHDT and CDR2 is YNNKEL (reference sequence). The CDR3 sequence is 16 residues long. The CDR3, as DNA: TGTGCCAGCAGCCCTCTCGGGACTCGGGGTCTTTATGGCTACACCTTC. This codes for CASSPLGTRGLYGYTF.

J is TRBJ2-7 and V is TRBV28; TRBD2 agrees at 7 bases. The CDR3 contains 13 residues. Unmatched junction bases numbered 7, after V lost 4 bases and J lost 7 bases. Germline V gene sequence: CDR1 MDHEN, CDR2 SYDVKM. As DNA, the CDR3 is TGTGCCAGCAGTTCCGCGGGAGTGGGGGAGCAGTACTTC. Protein product: CASSSAGVGEQYF. The full variable domain, its missing parts supplied by reference TRBV28 and TRBJ2-7, is DVKVTQSSRYLVKRTGEKVFLECVQDMDHENMFWYRQDPGLGLRLIYFSYDVKMKEKGDIPEGYSVSREKKERFSLILESASTNQTSMYLCASSSAGVGEQYFGPGTRLTVT.

The chain joins TRBV7-9 to TRBJ2-7, with D perhaps TRBD2 (5 bases). Trimming took off 3 bases at V and 3 bases at J, with 18 bases between the two ends. CDR1 is SEHNR, CDR2 FQNEAQ, per germline (reference sequence). The CDR3 length is 16 residues. The CDR3 nucleotides are TGTGCCAGCAGCTTGGGCAAGGTACCCGGGATCTACGAGCAGTACTTC. Its protein product is CASSLGKVPGIYEQYF.

The chain has TRBV6-1 and TRBJ2-7; 7 bases line up with TRBD1. Germline values: CDR1 MNHNS, CDR2 SASEGT. CDR3 length equals 15 residues. J was trimmed by 0 bases and V by 1 base; bases with no gene match: 3. CDR3 amino acids: CASSEGGTVSYEQYF. In nucleotides, the CDR3 is TGTGCCAGCAGTGAAGGAGGGACAGTCTCCTACGAGCAGTACTTC.

This chain joins TRBV24-1 and TRBJ2-3; D not certain. CDR3 size: 15 residues. CDR1 KGHDR and CDR2 SFDVKD come from the germline V gene. V gave up 0 bases and J gave up 0 bases, with 6 bases separating them. The CDR3 is CATSDLHQSTDTQYF. The CDR3 DNA reads TGTGCCACCAGTGATTTGCATCAGAGCACAGATACGCAGTATTTT.

The V call is TRBV3-1 (or the pseudogene TRBV3-2), the J call TRBJ2-2; D not resolved. Deletions cut 0 bases from V and 8 bases from J, with 7 bases between. In germline, CDR1 is LGHDT, CDR2 YNNKEL (reference sequence). CDR3 length equals 13 residues. The CDR3 sequence is CASSQDRLGELFF. CDR3 DNA sequence: TGTGCCAGCAGCCAAGATCGGCTAGGGGAGCTGTTTTTT.

The J gene is TRBJ2-1, the V gene TRBV7-9, with D unclear. This CDR3 has 11 amino acids. Germline values: CDR1 SEHNR, CDR2 FQNEAQ (reference sequence). The germline V and J ends were trimmed by 7 bases and 9 bases, with 10 bases remaining between them. The CDR3 DNA sequence: TGTGCCAGCACACCGGGCCTTGAGCAGTTCTTC. The encoded protein is CASTPGLEQFF. Based on the CDR3 plus reference TRBV7-9 and TRBJ2-1, the full variable domain is DTGVSQNPRHKITKRGQNVTFRCDPISEHNRLYWYRQTLGQGPEFLTYFQNEAQLEKSRLLSDRFSAERPKGSFSTLEIQRTEQGDSAMYLCASTPGLEQFFGPGTRLTVL.

This rearrangement joins TRBV24-1 to TRBJ2-4; D is undetermined. Germline CDR1 is KGHDR and CDR2 is SFDVKD. This CDR3 is 11 amino acids long. The V end was cut by 6 bases, the J end by 10 bases, with 9 bases between. The CDR3 region has the DNA TGTGCCACCAGTAACGGTCGAATTCAGTACTTC. It codes for CATSNGRIQYF.

V and J are TRBV28 and TRBJ1-4; 7 bases fit TRBD1. V was pared by 7 bases and J by 6 bases, with 5 bases of the junction left unmatched. Germline assignment: CDR1 MDHEN and CDR2 SYDVKM. This CDR3 has 13 amino acids. The CDR3, as DNA: TGTGCCAGCATGCCAGGGGGGTATGAAAAACTGTTTTTT. Protein product: CASMPGGYEKLFF.

The rearrangement joins TRBV7-9 to TRBJ2-7; D possibly corresponds to TRBD1 (5 bases). CDR1 and CDR2 (germline): SEHNR, FQNEAQ (reference sequence). The CDR3 totals 14 residues. V lost 3 bases and J 2 bases, leaving 11 bases between the germline ends. Here the CDR3 reads CASSFAGWTYEQYF. The DNA for the CDR3 is TGTGCCAGCAGCTTCGCAGGGTGGACCTACGAGCAGTACTTC.

The chain is built from TRBV6-5 and TRBJ1-6; D remains ambiguous. The CDR3 spans 14 residues. CDR1 MNHEY and CDR2 SVGAGI come from the germline V gene. V was cut by 8 bases and J by 8 bases, with 16 bases left in between. Here the CDR3 reads CASGEPWSYSPLHF. The CDR3 region has the DNA TGTGCCAGCGGAGAGCCGTGGTCTTATTCACCCCTCCACTTT.

This clone was seen only once. This chain uses TRBV28 with TRBJ2-2; D ambiguous. Per the germline V gene, CDR1 is MDHEN and CDR2 is SYDVKM. Trimming left V 3 bases short and J 10 bases short, with 12 bases between. The CDR3 contains 13 residues. Here the CDR3 DNA reads TGTGCCAGCAGTTTTGGCAGCCCACCGGAGCTGTTTTTT. Translating gives CASSFGSPPELFF.

The rearrangement uses TRBV27 and TRBJ2-1; D call uncertain. The CDR3 covers 16 residues. Germline loops: CDR1 MNHEY, CDR2 SMNVEV (reference sequence). With 1 base removed from V and 6 bases from J, the gap between germline ends came to 16 bases. This chain's CDR3 is CASSLFAEPRGNEQFF. The CDR3 DNA follows: TGTGCCAGCAGTTTATTCGCGGAACCTCGCGGCAATGAGCAGTTCTTC.